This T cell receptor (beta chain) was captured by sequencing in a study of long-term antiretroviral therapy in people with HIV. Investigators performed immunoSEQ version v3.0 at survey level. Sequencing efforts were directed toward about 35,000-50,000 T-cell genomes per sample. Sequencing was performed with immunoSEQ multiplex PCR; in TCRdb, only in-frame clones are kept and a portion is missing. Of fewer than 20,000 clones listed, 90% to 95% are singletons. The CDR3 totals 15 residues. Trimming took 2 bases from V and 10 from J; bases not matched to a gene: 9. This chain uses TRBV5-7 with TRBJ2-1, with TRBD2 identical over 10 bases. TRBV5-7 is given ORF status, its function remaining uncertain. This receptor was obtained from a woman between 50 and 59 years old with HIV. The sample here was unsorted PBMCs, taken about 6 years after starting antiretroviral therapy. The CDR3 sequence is CASSFFLAGAREQFF. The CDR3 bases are TGTGCCAGCAGCTTTTTCCTAGCGGGAGCTCGGGAGCAGTTCTTC.